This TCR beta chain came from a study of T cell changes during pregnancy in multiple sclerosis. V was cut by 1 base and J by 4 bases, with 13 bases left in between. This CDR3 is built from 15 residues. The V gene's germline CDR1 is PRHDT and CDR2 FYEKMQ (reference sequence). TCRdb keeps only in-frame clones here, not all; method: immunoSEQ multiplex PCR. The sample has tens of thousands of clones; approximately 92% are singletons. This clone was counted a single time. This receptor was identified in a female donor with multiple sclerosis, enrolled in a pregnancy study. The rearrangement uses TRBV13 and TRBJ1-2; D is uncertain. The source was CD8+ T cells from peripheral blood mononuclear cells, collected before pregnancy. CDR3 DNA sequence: TGTGCCAGCAGCTTAGTGGCCGGGGAGGGCTATGGCTACACCTTC. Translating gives CASSLVAGEGYGYTF. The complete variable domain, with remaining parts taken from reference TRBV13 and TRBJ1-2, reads AAGVIQSPRHLIKEKRETATLKCYPIPRHDTVYWYQQGPGQDPQFLISFYEKMQSDKGSIPDRFSAQQFSDYHSELNMSSLELGDSALYFCASSLVAGEGYGYTFGSGTRLTVV.